This T cell receptor (beta chain) was identified during a study of Graves' ophthalmopathy and Graves' hyperthyroidism. Amplification of TCR beta CDR3 regions used RNA transcripts. First-round RT-PCR employed HTBI primers, with a second-round multiplex PCR after it. TCRdb reprocessed the multiplex PCR reads via MiXCR and lists one record per CDR3 protein. The data hold approximately 160,000 distinct CDR3 sequences, with approximately 40% observed a single time. Other autoimmune diseases, uncontrolled infections, pregnancy or lactation led to the exclusion of patients. PBMCs had their origin in fresh peripheral blood (approximately 10 ml). In its sample, this clonotype was seen a few times. What it binds is not known. V was pared by 3 bases and J by 6 bases, with 12 bases between. The germline V gene encodes CDR1 SGHTA and CDR2 FQGNSA. The CDR3 is made up of 13 amino acids. The study's findings and limits: A classifier, a 13-signature model, separated ophthalmopathy from stable hyperthyroidism with approximately 88% sensitivity and 81.08% specificity.

This TCR was recovered from a man younger than 45 with Graves' ophthalmopathy. The chain joins TRBV7-2 to TRBJ2-7, with D perhaps TRBD2 (5 bases). Material: peripheral blood. This CDR3 reads CASSFGLRGEQYF. The CDR3 DNA reads as TGTGCCAGCAGCTTTGGGCTTCGGGGCGAGCAGTACTTC.